This paragraph covers one T cell receptor beta chain sequence. These data come from a study of beta chain features in type 1 diabetes. Study summary: Summed over all samples, the examined sorted cells came to fewer than 120 million.

CDR3 length: 16 amino acids. V shed 4 bases and J shed 0 bases, with 14 bases lying between them. Germline V gives CDR1 SGHRS, CDR2 YFSETQ. Sequenced material consisted of expressed TCRB transcripts (all of the isolated RNA was reverse transcribed). TCRdb's copy holds only in-frame clones and misses some; the assay was immunoSEQ multiplex PCR. The sample records fewer than 350,000 clones, about 7.8% being singletons. Sample: central memory CD4+ T cells from blood. This chain joins TRBV5-1 and TRBJ2-1; D possibly matches TRBD1 or TRBD2 (5 bases each). This clonotype was sampled from a woman under 30 in good health. CDR3 DNA sequence: TGCGCCAGCAGCCCCGGGGACGGTTACTCCTACAATGAGCAGTTCTTC. As protein: CASSPGDGYSYNEQFF.